Presented here are 4 T cell receptor beta chains from one specimen sequenced in a study of tumor-infiltrating lymphocytes in oesophageal squamous cell carcinoma. TCRdb independently ran MiXCR on the PCR reads; one entry per CDR3 protein. Among 15,000 to 20,000 distinct CDR3 sequences, 50% were seen once, and the ten largest hold 16%. Specimen: esophageal tumor tissue. All receptors derive from a male donor with esophageal squamous cell carcinoma.

At least ten counts were recorded for this clonotype. This chain connects TRBV27 to TRBJ2-1; D may correspond to TRBD1 or TRBD2 (6 bases each). This CDR3 region has 14 residues. From germline, CDR1 is MNHEY and CDR2 SMNVEV (reference sequence). Trimming took 2 bases from V and 9 from J, leaving 14 bases between them. Here the CDR3 DNA reads TGTGCCAGCAGTTTAGGAGGGGGGTCTTTTGAGCAGTTCTTC. Translating gives CASSLGGGSFEQFF.

This clonotype has at least ten counts. This chain connects TRBV6-6 to TRBJ1-4; D call uncertain. Trimming shortened V by 2 bases and J by 2 bases, and 12 bases separated the two germline ends. CDR3 length equals 16 residues. Germline values: CDR1 MNHNY, CDR2 SVGAGI (reference sequence). The CDR3 protein is CASSYGSPATNEKLFF. In nucleotides, the CDR3 is TGTGCCAGCAGTTACGGGTCCCCGGCGACTAATGAAAAACTGTTTTTT.

This clonotype was counted ten times or more. This rearrangement joins TRBV20-1 to TRBJ2-3, with D unclear. V lost 7 bases to trimming and J lost 4 bases, with 15 bases between them. The CDR3 extends over 13 amino acids. CDR1 and CDR2 from the germline V gene are DFQATT and SNEGSKA (reference sequence). CDR3 residues: CSVAPTGSDTQYF. In nucleotides, the CDR3 is TGCAGTGTTGCCCCCACGGGTTCAGATACGCAGTATTTT.

This clonotype has ten or more counts. The V gene is TRBV4-1, the J gene TRBJ1-2, with 11 bases aligning to TRBD1. The CDR3 length is 15 residues. With V trimmed by 4 bases and J by 5 bases, 6 bases remained unmatched. Germline CDR1 and CDR2: MGHRA and YSYEKL. CDR3 in amino acids: CASSLGQGASYGYTF. The CDR3 nucleotides are TGCGCCAGCAGCCTCGGACAGGGGGCGAGTTATGGCTACACCTTC.